Given below is one T cell receptor (beta chain) in context. Its antigen is as yet unknown. This CDR3 comprises 13 residues. The germline gives CDR1 LGHNT, CDR2 FRNRAP. V lost 5 bases and J lost 6; bases outside the gene matches: 6. The data originate from a study of siplizumab effects on memory and regulatory T cells. Sequencing was performed with immunoSEQ multiplex PCR; in TCRdb, only in-frame clones are kept and a portion is missing. The table shows approximately 120,000 clones, with about 94% occurring only once. Notes on the study in general: The authors could not assign a naive or memory phenotype to roughly 75-97% of proliferating CD4+ or CD8+ clones.

The V and J genes are TRBV12-5 and TRBJ2-7; 8 bases are a match to TRBD2. The TCR originated in a human donor in good health. Sequencing was carried out using non-Treg CD4+ T cells sorted from blood. The CDR3 spells CASGIAGKSEQYF. In nucleotides, the CDR3 is TGTGCTAGTGGTATAGCGGGGAAATCCGAGCAGTACTTC.